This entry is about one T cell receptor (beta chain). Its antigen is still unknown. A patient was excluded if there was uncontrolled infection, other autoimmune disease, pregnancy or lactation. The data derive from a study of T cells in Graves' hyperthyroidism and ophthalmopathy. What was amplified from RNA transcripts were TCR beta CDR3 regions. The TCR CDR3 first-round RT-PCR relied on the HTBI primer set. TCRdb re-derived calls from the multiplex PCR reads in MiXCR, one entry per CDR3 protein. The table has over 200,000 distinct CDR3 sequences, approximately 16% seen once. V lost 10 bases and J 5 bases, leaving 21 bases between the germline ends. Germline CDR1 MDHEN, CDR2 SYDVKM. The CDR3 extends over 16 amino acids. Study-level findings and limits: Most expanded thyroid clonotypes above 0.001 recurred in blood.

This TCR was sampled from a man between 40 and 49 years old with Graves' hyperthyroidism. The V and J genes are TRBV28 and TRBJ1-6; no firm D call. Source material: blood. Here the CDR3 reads CATESPDGRHNSPLHF. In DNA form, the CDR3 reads TGTGCCACCGAGAGTCCTGACGGTCGTCATAATTCACCCCTCCACTTT. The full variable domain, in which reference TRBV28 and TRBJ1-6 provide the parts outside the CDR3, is DVKVTQSSRYLVKRTGEKVFLECVQDMDHENMFWYRQDPGLGLRLIYFSYDVKMKEKGDIPEGYSVSREKKERFSLILESASTNQTSMYLCATESPDGRHNSPLHFGNGTRLTVT.